This passage covers 6 T cell receptor beta chains from one sample sequenced in a study of cytomegalovirus exposure and HLA in healthy donors. PCR used 60 Vbeta primers and 13 Jbeta primers. The method was immunoSEQ multiplex PCR; TCRdb's version includes in-frame clones alone and lacks a portion of them. Among 130,000 or so clones listed, 70% to 85% were seen once. The sequenced sample consisted of PBMCs. The receptors were sampled from a man aged 35 to 55 in good health and CMV-seronegative.

This clone was counted only a few times. V gene TRBV6-4 combines with J gene TRBJ2-3; 10 nucleotides agree with TRBD2. V shed 4 bases and J 5 bases; nucleotides not matched to a gene: 9. The V gene's germline CDR1 is MRHNA and CDR2 SNTAGT. The CDR3 is 16 amino acids. Written as DNA, the CDR3 is TGTGCCAGCAGTGTGGCTAGCGGGGGTGTGCAAGATACGCAGTATTTT. It is translated as CASSVASGGVQDTQYF.

The rearrangement joins TRBV27 to TRBJ2-7; D unclear. The V gene lost 5 bases and the J gene lost 0 bases, with 8 bases spanning the gap. The germline V gene encodes CDR1 MNHEY and CDR2 SMNVEV (reference sequence). The CDR3 has 13 amino acids. For the CDR3, the DNA is TGTGCCAGCAGTCCCATGAGCTCCTACGAGCAGTACTTC. This sequence encodes CASSPMSSYEQYF.

In its sample, this clone was seen a few times. The V call is TRBV30, the J call TRBJ1-1; D is ambiguous. Germline V lookup: CDR1 GTSNPN, CDR2 SVGIG (reference sequence). CDR3 length: 12 residues. V gave up 0 bases and J gave up 2 bases, with 4 bases separating them. In DNA, the CDR3 is TGTGCCTGGAGTGTTGGCAACACTGAAGCTTTCTTT. Translated, it gives CAWSVGNTEAFF.

The gene calls are TRBV10-3 and TRBJ2-7; 9 bases align to TRBD1. Per germline, CDR1 ENHRY and CDR2 SYGVKD. This CDR3 comprises 15 residues. Trimming removed 4 bases from V and 1 base from J; junction bases left unmatched: 5. The CDR3 sequence is CAISGTGQGSYEQYF. The CDR3 DNA sequence: TGTGCCATCAGTGGAACGGGACAGGGTTCCTACGAGCAGTACTTC.

This clone was seen more than once but under ten times. This chain joins TRBV5-4 and TRBJ2-7, with 7 bases aligning to TRBD1. This CDR3 is 14 amino acids long. The V gene's germline CDR1 is SGHNT and CDR2 YYREEE (reference sequence). V gave up 4 bases and J gave up 7 bases; unmatched junction bases: 11. For the CDR3, the DNA is TGTGCCAGCAGCCACGACAGGGACCTTTTAGAGCAGTACTTC. This gives the protein CASSHDRDLLEQYF.

The V and J genes are TRBV11-2 and TRBJ2-7; D unresolved. This CDR3 has 15 residues. V gave up 0 bases and J gave up 1 base, with 10 bases separating them. Germline CDR1 and CDR2: SGHAT and FQNNGV. The CDR3 reads CASSLEAADSYEQYF. CDR3 DNA: TGTGCCAGCAGCTTAGAGGCGGCCGATTCCTACGAGCAGTACTTC.